Following are 8 T cell receptor beta chains from one sample sequenced in a study of blood T cell repertoires in COVID-19 (dated by TCRdb to 2020 to 2022). Library preparation used the immunoSEQ multiplex PCR assay. This immuneACCESS table, as held by TCRdb, lists in-frame sequences with V and J called but not all clones. Of the missing ones, under half trace to an unresolved V gene in checked studies; the others have no known cause. This sample holds tens of thousands of clones; around 85% were observed only once. About 20% of the sample is in the top ten clones. Sequenced material: peripheral blood. The source of these receptors is a man aged 55-75 years with acute or convalescent COVID-19.

To note about this clone: The junction departs from germline at one end; a sequencing error may be responsible. The V and J genes are TRBV6-5 and TRBJ2-4; TRBD2 is a possible D gene (5 bases). The CDR3 is 12 residues long. The germline V gene has CDR1 MNHEY and CDR2 SVGAGI. The CDR3 DNA follows: TGTGCCAGCAGCCACACTCTGCGGACCGGGGACTTC. Translating gives CASSHTLRTGDF.

The chain is built from TRBV30 and TRBJ1-1; possibly TRBD1 for D (5 bases). The length of the CDR3 is 14 residues. Per the germline V gene, CDR1 is GTSNPN and CDR2 is SVGIG (reference sequence). The germline V and J ends were trimmed by 1 base and 2 bases, with 11 bases remaining between them. The CDR3 DNA follows: TGTGCCTGGAGTGGGGGCCAGTTTAACACTGAAGCTTTCTTT. It translates to CAWSGGQFNTEAFF.

V gene TRBV18 combines with J gene TRBJ2-7; 13 bases are shared with TRBD2. This CDR3 is 13 amino acids long. J gave up 5 bases and V 5 bases, and 0 bases lay outside the gene matches. Germline CDR1 reads KGHSH; CDR2 reads LQKENI. The CDR3 DNA sequence: TGTGCCAGCTCAGGACTAGCGGGAGACGAGCAGTACTTC. This translates into CASSGLAGDEQYF.

The V call is TRBV18, the J call TRBJ2-1, with D tentatively TRBD2 (6 bases). The germline gives CDR1 KGHSH, CDR2 LQKENI. V lost 4 bases, J lost 1 base, and 14 bases lay in between. This CDR3 region has 16 residues. The CDR3 sequence: CASSLAGLASYNEQFF. In nucleotides, the CDR3 is TGTGCCAGCTCACTTGCGGGGTTAGCGTCCTACAATGAGCAGTTCTTC.

The chain employs TRBV6-6 and TRBJ2-5, with TRBD1 as a possible D gene (5 bases). The V and J ends lost 8 bases and 4 bases respectively, with 14 bases between them. The germline gives CDR1 MNHNY, CDR2 SVGAGI (reference sequence). This CDR3 spans 13 amino acids. DNA for the CDR3: TGTGCCAGCGGTCAGCTAAGGGGAGAGACCCAGTACTTC. It specifies CASGQLRGETQYF.

The table lists this clone with a count of one. The V and J genes are TRBV12-3 or TRBV12-4 and TRBJ1-5; TRBD1 matches at 8 bases. The V gene end was trimmed by 4 bases and the J gene end by 7 bases; junction bases not matched to a gene: 3. The CDR3 runs 13 residues. The CDR3 DNA follows: TGTGCCAGCAGTTCCTCAGGGGGCCAGCCCCAGCATTTT. Translation gives CASSSSGGQPQHF.

This rearrangement joins TRBV19 to TRBJ1-5; D unresolved. This CDR3 contains 15 residues. V lost 3 bases and J lost 4, with 13 bases in between. CDR1 LNHDA and CDR2 SQIVND come from the germline V gene (reference sequence). CDR3 sequence (DNA): TGTGCCAGTAGTATCTGGCAGCGTCGAAATCAGCCCCAGCATTTT. Its translation: CASSIWQRRNQPQHF. Drawing the rest from reference TRBV19 and TRBJ1-5, the complete variable domain is DGGITQSPKYLFRKEGQNVTLSCEQNLNHDAMYWYRQDPGQGLRLIYYSQIVNDFQKGDIAEGYSVSREKKESFPLTVTSAQKNPTAFYLCASSIWQRRNQPQHFGDGTRLSIL.

This rearrangement joins TRBV29-1 to TRBJ1-5, with 7 nucleotides matching TRBD1. V was pared by 6 bases and J by 4 bases, with 9 bases of the junction left unmatched. There are 14 residues in the CDR3. Germline lookup yields CDR1 SQVTM and CDR2 ANQGSEA. The CDR3 nucleotides are TGCAGCGTGTCTCAGGGGGGAGGAAATCAGCCCCAGCATTTT. Protein sequence: CSVSQGGGNQPQHF.